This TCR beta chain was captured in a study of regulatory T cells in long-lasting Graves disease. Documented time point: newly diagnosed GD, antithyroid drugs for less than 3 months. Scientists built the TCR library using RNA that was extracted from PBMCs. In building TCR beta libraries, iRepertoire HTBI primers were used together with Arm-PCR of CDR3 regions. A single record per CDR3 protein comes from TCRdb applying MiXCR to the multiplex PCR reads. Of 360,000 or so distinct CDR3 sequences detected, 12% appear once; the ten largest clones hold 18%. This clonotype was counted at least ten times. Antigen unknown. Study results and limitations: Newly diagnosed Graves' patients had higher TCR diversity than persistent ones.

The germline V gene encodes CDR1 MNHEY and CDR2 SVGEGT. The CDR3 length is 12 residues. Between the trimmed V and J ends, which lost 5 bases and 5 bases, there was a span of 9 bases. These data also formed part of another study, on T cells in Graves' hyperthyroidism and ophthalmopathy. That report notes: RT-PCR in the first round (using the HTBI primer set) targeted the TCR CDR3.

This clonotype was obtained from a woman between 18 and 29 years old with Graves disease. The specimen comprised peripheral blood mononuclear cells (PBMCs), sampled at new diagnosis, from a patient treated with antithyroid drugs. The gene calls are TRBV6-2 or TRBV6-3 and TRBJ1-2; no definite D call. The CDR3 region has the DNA TGTGCCAGCAGTCAAAAGGCGTATGGCTACACCTTC. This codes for CASSQKAYGYTF.